This T cell receptor (beta chain) is from a study of blood T cell repertoires in COVID-19. Study background: There were acute and convalescent COVID-19 samples, and they came from the United States, Italy and Spain. T cells, B-cell-depleted T cells, or PBMCs provided the cDNA or gDNA that served as material.

This clone has at least ten counts. Authors' analysis steps: Nucleated cell number was recorded as an estimate derived from reference gene primer amplification. TCRdb's table, derived via immunoSEQ multiplex PCR, lists solely in-frame clones and lacks some. That table gives V, J and clone size, and the DNA gave D and trimming. This repertoire shows about 440,000 clones, about 89% found once; its top ten account for around 4.4%. With V trimmed by 6 bases and J by 6 bases, 12 bases remained unmatched. This CDR3 has 16 residues. CDR1 is MNHEY and CDR2 is SVGEGT in the germline V gene. This chain links TRBV6-2 or TRBV6-3 with TRBJ2-2; 8 nucleotides match TRBD1. The sequenced sample consisted of peripheral blood. The source is a woman in her 30s with acute or convalescent COVID-19. CDR3 sequence (DNA): TGTGCCAGCAGCACAATGGACAGGGTTTTGCCCGGGGAGCTGTTTTTT. Protein: CASSTMDRVLPGELFF.